This T cell receptor beta chain was identified in a study of identical twins. TCRdb re-called the 5' RACE reads with MiXCR, one entry per CDR3 protein. The repertoire includes 1.5 million to 2 million distinct CDR3 sequences, 32% of them detected once, and 0.25% to 0.3% sits in the top ten. The V end lost 4 bases, the J end lost 10 bases, and 14 bases lay between the germline ends. The CDR3 loop spans 13 amino acids. The germline V gene has CDR1 LGHNA and CDR2 YNFKEQ. The origin of this receptor is a newborn girl in good health. Sequencing was carried out using cord blood. The genes are TRBV4-2 and TRBJ2-1; weak D call: TRBD2 (6 bases). CDR3 loop: CASSLPGSAEQFF. The CDR3 DNA reads as TGTGCCAGCAGCCTTCCCGGGAGCGCAGAGCAGTTCTTC.